The T cell receptor beta chain under discussion was sequenced for a study of blood T cell repertoires in COVID-19. On the study more broadly: Donors in the United States, Italy and Spain gave samples during acute or convalescent COVID-19.

Seattle-derived patients entered the study during active infection and were followed longitudinally. Per the original data handling: Using reference gene primer amplification, nucleated cell counts were estimated. The table came from immunoSEQ multiplex PCR; TCRdb's copy has only in-frame clones and leaves some out. V, J and clone size are those of that table, while D and trimming were read from the DNA. The sample lists about 160,000 clones; 79% were seen once. This CDR3 has 14 residues. Germline trimming cut 4 bases from V and 4 bases from J; bases unmatched to any gene: 6. From germline, CDR1 is SGHTA and CDR2 FQGNSA.

The receptor's source is a woman aged 55-69 years with COVID-19, enrolled during active disease. The sequenced sample was peripheral blood. The genes are TRBV7-2 and TRBJ1-2; 7 positions match TRBD1. The DNA of the CDR3 is TGTGCCAGCAGCTCGACAGGGAGCAGCTATGGCTACACCTTC. It is translated as CASSSTGSSYGYTF.